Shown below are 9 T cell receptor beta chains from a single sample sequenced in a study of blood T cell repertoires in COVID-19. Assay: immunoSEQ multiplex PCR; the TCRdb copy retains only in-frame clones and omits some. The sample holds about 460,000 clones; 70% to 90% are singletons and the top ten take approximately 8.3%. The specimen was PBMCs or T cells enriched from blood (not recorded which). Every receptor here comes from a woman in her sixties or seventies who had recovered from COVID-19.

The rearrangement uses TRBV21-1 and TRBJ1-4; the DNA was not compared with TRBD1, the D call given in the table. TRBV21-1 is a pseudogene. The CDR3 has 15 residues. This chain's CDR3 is CASSKAGRGHEKLFF. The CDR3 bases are TGTGCCAGCAGCAAAGCCGGCAGGGGGCATGAAAAACTGTTTTTT.

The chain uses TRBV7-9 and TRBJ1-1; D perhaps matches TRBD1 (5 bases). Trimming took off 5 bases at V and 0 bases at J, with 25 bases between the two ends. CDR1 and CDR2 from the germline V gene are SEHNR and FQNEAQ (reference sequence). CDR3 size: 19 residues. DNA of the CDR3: TGTGCCAGCAGCCCTGAATTTCCGGGACTTACCCTCATGAACACTGAAGCTTTCTTT. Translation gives CASSPEFPGLTLMNTEAFF.

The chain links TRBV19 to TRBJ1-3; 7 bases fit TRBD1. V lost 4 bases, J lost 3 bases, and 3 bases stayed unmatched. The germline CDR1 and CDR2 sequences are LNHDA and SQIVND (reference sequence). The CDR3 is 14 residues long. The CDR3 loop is CASSRRDSGNTIYF. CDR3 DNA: TGTGCCAGTAGTAGAAGGGACAGTGGAAACACCATATATTTT.

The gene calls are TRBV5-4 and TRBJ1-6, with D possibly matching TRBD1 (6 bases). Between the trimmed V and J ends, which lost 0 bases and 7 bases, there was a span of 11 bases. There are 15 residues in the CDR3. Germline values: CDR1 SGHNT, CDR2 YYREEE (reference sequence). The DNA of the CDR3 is TGTGCCAGCAGCTTGGACAGGGTGGGCAATTCACCCCTCCACTTT. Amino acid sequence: CASSLDRVGNSPLHF.

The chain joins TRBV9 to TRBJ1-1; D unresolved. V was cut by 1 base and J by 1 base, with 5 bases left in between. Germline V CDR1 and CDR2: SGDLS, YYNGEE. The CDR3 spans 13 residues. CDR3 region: CASSVFQNTEAFF. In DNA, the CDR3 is TGTGCCAGCAGCGTATTTCAGAACACTGAAGCTTTCTTT.

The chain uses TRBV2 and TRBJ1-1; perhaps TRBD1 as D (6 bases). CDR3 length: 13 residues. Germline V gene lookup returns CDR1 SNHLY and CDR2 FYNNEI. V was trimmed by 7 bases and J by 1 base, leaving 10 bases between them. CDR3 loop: CASTEGGNTEAFF. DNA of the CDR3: TGTGCCAGCACCGAAGGGGGGAACACTGAAGCTTTCTTT.

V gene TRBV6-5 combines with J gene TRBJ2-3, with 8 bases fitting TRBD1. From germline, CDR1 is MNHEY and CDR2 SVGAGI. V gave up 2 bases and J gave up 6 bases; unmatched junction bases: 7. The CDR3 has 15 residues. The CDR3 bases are TGTGCCAGCAGTTACGGGCCAGGGGGCAAGGATACGCAGTATTTT. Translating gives CASSYGPGGKDTQYF.

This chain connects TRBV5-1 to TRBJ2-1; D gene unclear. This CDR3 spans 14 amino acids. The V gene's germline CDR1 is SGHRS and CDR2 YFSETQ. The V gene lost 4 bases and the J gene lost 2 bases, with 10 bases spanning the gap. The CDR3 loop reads CASSPEVAYNEQFF. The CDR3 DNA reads TGCGCCAGCAGCCCAGAAGTGGCCTACAATGAGCAGTTCTTC.

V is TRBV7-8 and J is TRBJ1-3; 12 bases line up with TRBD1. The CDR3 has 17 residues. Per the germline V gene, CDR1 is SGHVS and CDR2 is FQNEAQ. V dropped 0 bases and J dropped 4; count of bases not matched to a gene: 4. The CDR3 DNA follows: TGTGCCAGCAGCTTAGCGGGACAGGGGGCGCGAGGAAACACCATATATTTT. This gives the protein CASSLAGQGARGNTIYF.